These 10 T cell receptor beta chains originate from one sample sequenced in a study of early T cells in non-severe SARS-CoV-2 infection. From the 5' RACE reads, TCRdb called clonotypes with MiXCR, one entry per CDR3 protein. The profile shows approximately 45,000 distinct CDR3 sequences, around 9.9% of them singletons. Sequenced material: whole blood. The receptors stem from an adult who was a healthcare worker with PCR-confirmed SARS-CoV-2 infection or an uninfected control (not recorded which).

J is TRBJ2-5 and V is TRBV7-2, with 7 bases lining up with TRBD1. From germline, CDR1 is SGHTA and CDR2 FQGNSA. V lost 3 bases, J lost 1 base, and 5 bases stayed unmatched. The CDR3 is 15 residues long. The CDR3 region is CASSLSGQLQETQYF. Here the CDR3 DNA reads TGTGCCAGCAGCTTGTCGGGACAGCTCCAAGAGACCCAGTACTTC.

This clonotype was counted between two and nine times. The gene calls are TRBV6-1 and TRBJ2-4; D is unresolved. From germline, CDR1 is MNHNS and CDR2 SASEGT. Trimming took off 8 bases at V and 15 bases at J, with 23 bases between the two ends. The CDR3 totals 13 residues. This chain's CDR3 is CASSVGIRVFAYF. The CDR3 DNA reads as TGTGCCAGCTCTGTGGGGATTAGGGTATTTGCGTACTTC.

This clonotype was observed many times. CDR3 bases: TGTGCCAGTAGTATTTCCGGCAGGAACACCGGGGAGCTGTTTTTT. Translated, it gives CASSISGRNTGELFF. The chain recombines TRBV19 with TRBJ2-2; D unresolved. Germline CDR1 reads LNHDA; CDR2 reads SQIVND (reference sequence). With 3 bases removed from V and 1 base from J, the gap between germline ends came to 9 bases. The CDR3 runs 15 residues. Variable domain in full (rest from reference TRBV19 and TRBJ2-2): DGGITQSPKYLFRKEGQNVTLSCEQNLNHDAMYWYRQDPGQGLRLIYYSQIVNDFQKGDIAEGYSVSREKKESFPLTVTSAQKNPTAFYLCASSISGRNTGELFFGEGSRLTVL.

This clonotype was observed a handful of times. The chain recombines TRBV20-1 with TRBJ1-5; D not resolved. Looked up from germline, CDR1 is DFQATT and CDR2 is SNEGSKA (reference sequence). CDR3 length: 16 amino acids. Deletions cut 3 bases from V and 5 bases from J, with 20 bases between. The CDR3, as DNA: TGCAGTGCTAGCGAAGAGAGGGCCGGATACGATCAGCCCCAGCATTTT. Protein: CSASEERAGYDQPQHF.

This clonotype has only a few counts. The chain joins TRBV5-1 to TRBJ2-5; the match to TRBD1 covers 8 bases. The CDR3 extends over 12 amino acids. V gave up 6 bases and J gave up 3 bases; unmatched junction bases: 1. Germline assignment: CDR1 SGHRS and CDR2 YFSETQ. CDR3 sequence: CASKTGEETQYF. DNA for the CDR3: TGCGCCAGCAAGACAGGGGAAGAGACCCAGTACTTC.

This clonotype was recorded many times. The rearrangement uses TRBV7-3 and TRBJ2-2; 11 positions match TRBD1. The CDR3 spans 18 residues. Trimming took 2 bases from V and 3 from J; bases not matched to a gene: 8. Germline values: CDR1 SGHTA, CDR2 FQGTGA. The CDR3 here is CASSLLPPGQGDTGELFF. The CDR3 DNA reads TGTGCCAGCAGCTTACTCCCCCCGGGACAGGGGGACACCGGGGAGCTGTTTTTT.

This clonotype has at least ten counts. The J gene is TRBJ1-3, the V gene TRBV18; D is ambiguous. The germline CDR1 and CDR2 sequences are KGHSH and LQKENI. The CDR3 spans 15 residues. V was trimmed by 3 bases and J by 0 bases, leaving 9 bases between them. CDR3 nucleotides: TGTGCCAGCTCACCGGAGGAGCTCTCTGGAAACACCATATATTTT. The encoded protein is CASSPEELSGNTIYF. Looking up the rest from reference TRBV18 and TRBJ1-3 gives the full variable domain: NAGVMQNPRHLVRRRGQEARLRCSPMKGHSHVYWYRQLPEEGLKFMVYLQKENIIDESGMPKERFSAEFPKEGPSILRIQQVVRGDSAAYFCASSPEELSGNTIYFGEGSWLTVV.

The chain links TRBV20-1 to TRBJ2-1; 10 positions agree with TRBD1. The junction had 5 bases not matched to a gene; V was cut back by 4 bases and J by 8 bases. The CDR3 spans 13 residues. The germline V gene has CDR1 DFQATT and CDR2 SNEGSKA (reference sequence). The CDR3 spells CSAIGQGVYEQFF. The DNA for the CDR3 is TGCAGTGCTATCGGACAGGGGGTCTATGAGCAGTTCTTC.

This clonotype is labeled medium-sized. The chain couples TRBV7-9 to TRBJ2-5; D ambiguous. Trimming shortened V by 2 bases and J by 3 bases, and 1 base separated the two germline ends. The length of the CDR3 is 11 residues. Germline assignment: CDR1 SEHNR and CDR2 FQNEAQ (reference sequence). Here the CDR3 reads CASSLKETQYF. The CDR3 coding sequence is TGTGCCAGCAGCTTAAAAGAGACCCAGTACTTC. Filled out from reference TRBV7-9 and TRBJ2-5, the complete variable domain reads DTGVSQNPRHKITKRGQNVTFRCDPISEHNRLYWYRQTLGQGPEFLTYFQNEAQLEKSRLLSDRFSAERPKGSFSTLEIQRTEQGDSAMYLCASSLKETQYFGPGTRLLVL.

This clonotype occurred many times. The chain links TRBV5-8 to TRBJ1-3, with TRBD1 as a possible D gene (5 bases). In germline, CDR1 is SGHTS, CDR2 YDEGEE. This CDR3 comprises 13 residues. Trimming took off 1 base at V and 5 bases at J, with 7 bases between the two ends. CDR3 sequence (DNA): TGTGCCAGCAGCTTGCCGGGACGAAACACCATATATTTT. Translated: CASSLPGRNTIYF.